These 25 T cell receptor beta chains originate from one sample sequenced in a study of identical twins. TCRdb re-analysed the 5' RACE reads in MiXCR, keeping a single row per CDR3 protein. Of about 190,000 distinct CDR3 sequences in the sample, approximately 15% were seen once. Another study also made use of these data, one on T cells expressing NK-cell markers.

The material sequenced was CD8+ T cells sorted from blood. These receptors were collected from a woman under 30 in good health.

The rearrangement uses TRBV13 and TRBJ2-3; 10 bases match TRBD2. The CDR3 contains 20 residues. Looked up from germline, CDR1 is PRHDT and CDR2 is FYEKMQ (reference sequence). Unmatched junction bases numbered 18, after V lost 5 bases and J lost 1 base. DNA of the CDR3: TGTGCCAGCAGCAGAACGACTAAGCGGGGGGGCAAGTGGGGCACAGATACGCAGTATTTT. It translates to CASSRTTKRGGKWGTDTQYF.

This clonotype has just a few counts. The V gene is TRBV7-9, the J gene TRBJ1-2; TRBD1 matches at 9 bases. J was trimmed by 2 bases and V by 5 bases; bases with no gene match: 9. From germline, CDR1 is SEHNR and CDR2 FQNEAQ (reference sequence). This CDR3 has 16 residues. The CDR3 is CASSHGPGQGNYGYTF. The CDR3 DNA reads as TGTGCCAGCAGCCACGGTCCGGGACAGGGAAACTATGGCTACACCTTC. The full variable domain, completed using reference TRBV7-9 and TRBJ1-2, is DTGVSQNPRHKITKRGQNVTFRCDPISEHNRLYWYRQTLGQGPEFLTYFQNEAQLEKSRLLSDRFSAERPKGSFSTLEIQRTEQGDSAMYLCASSHGPGQGNYGYTFGSGTRLTVV.

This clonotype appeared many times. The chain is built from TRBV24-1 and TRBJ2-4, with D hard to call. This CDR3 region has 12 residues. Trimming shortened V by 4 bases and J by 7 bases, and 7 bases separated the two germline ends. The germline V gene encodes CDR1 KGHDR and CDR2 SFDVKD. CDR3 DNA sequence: TGTGCCACCAGTGACTGGGCGAACATTCAGTACTTC. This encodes CATSDWANIQYF.

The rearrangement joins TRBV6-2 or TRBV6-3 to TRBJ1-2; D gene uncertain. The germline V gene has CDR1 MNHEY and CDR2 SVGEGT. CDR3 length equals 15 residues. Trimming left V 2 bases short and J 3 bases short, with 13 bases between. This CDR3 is CASSYRRPDHYGYTF. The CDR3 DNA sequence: TGTGCCAGCAGTTACCGCAGACCGGACCACTATGGCTACACCTTC.

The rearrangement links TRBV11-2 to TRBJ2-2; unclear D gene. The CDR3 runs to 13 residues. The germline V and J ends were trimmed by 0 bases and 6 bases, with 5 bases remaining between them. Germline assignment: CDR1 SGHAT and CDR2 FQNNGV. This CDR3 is CASSLDWSGELFF. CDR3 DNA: TGTGCCAGCAGCTTAGATTGGTCCGGGGAGCTGTTTTTT.

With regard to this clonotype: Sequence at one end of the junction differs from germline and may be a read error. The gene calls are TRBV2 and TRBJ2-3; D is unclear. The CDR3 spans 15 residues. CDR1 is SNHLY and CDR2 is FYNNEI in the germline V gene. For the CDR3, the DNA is TGTGCCAGCAGTGAAAGTGGAATGAACACAGTTACGCAGTATTTT. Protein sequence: CASSESGMNTVTQYF.

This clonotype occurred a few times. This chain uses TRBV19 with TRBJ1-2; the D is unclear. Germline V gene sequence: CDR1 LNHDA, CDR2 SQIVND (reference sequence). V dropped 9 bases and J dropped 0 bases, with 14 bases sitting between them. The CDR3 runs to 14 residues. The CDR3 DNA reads TGTGCCAGCATCTCGAATGGTGCTAACTATGGCTACACCTTC. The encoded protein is CASISNGANYGYTF. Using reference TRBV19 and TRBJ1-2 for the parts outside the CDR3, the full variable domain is DGGITQSPKYLFRKEGQNVTLSCEQNLNHDAMYWYRQDPGQGLRLIYYSQIVNDFQKGDIAEGYSVSREKKESFPLTVTSAQKNPTAFYLCASISNGANYGYTFGSGTRLTVV.

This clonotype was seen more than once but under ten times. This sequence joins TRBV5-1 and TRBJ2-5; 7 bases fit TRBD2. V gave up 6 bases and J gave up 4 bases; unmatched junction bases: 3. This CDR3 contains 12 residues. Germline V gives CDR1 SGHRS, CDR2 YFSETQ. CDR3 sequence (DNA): TGCGCCAGCAAAAGCGGGATAGAGACCCAGTACTTC. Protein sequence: CASKSGIETQYF.

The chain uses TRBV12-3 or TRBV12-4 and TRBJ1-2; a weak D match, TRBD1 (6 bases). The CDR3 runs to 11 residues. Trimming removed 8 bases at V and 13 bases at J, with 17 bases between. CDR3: CASAVGHWGTF. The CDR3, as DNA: TGTGCCAGCGCCGTGGGACACTGGGGCACCTTC.

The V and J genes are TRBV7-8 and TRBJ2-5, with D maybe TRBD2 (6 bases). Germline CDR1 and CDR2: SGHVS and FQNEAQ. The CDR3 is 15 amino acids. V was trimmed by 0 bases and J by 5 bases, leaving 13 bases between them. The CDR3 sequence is CASSLAPGAGETQYF. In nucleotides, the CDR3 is TGTGCCAGCAGCTTAGCCCCGGGAGCTGGGGAGACCCAGTACTTC.

The CDR3 loop reads CASSLASGRGTPFF. The DNA of the CDR3 is TGTGCCAGCAGCTTAGCGTCTGGGCGGGGGACCCCGTTCTTC. The gene calls are TRBV7-9 and TRBJ2-1; 7 bases are shared with TRBD2. The germline CDR1 and CDR2 sequences are SEHNR and FQNEAQ (reference sequence). This CDR3 is built from 14 residues. J gave up 15 bases and V 0 bases, and 11 bases lay outside the gene matches.

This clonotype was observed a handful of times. The CDR3 nucleotides are TGTGCCAGCAGTTTCACGGGACAGGGGGTATACGAGCAGTACTTC. Its protein is CASSFTGQGVYEQYF. The V and J genes are TRBV6-5 and TRBJ2-7; 11 bases map to TRBD1. V lost 4 bases, J lost 4 bases, and 6 bases stayed unmatched. The CDR3 runs 15 residues. From germline, CDR1 is MNHEY and CDR2 SVGAGI.

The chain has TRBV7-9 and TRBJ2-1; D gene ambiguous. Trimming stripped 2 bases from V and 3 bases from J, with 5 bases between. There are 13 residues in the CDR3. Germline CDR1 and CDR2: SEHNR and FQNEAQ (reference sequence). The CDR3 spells CASSLRDYNEQFF. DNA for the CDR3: TGTGCCAGCAGCTTAAGGGACTACAATGAGCAGTTCTTC. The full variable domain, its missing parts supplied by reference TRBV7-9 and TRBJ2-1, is DTGVSQNPRHKITKRGQNVTFRCDPISEHNRLYWYRQTLGQGPEFLTYFQNEAQLEKSRLLSDRFSAERPKGSFSTLEIQRTEQGDSAMYLCASSLRDYNEQFFGPGTRLTVL.

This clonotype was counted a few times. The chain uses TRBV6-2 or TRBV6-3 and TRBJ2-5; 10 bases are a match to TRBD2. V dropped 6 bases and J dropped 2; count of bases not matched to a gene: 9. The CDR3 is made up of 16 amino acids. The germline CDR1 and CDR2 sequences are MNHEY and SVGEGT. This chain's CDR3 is CASRPRSGRGQETQYF. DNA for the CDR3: TGTGCCAGCAGACCCCGGAGCGGGAGGGGGCAAGAGACCCAGTACTTC.

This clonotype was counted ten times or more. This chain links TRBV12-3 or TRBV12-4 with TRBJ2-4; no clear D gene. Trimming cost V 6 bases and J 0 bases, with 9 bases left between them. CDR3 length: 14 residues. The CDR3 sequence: CASSSIVAKNIQYF. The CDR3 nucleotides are TGTGCCAGCAGCTCCATAGTAGCCAAAAACATTCAGTACTTC.

CDR3 sequence (DNA): TGCAGTGCTAGTAACCTAGCGGGAAGTCTGTACGAGCAGTACTTC. Protein sequence: CSASNLAGSLYEQYF. V gene TRBV20-1 combines with J gene TRBJ2-7; TRBD2 matches 9 bases. CDR1 DFQATT and CDR2 SNEGSKA come from the germline V gene (reference sequence). This CDR3 has 15 amino acids. Germline trimming cut 3 bases from V and 4 bases from J; bases unmatched to any gene: 10.

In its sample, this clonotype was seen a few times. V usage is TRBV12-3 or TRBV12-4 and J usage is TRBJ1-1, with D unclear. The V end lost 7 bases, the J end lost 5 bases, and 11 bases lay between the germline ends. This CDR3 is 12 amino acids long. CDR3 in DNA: TGTGCCAGCACCCTAGGGTGGACTGAAGCTTTCTTT. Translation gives CASTLGWTEAFF.

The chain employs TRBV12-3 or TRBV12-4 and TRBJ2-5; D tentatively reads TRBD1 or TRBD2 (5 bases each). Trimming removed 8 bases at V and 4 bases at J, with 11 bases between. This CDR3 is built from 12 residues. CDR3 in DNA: TGTGCCAGCTGGGGACCCGGAGAGACCCAGTACTTC. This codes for CASWGPGETQYF.

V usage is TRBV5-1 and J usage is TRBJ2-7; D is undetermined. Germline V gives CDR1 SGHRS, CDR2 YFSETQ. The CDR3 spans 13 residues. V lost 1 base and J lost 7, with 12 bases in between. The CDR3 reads CASSLQGSAEQYF. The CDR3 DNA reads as TGCGCCAGCAGCTTGCAAGGATCCGCGGAGCAGTACTTC.

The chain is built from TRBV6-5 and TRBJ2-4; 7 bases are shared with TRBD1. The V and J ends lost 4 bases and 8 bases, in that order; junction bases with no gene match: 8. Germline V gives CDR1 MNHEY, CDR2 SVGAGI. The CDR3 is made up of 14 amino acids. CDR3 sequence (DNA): TGTGCCAGCAGTTCCTCCCCGGGACAGCACATTCAGTACTTC. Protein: CASSSSPGQHIQYF.

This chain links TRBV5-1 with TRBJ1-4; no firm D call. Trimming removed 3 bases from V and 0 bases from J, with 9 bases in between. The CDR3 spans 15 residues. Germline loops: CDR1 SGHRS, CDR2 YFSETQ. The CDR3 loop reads CASSSHRATNEKLFF. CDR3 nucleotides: TGCGCCAGCAGCTCTCATAGAGCAACTAATGAAAAACTGTTTTTT.

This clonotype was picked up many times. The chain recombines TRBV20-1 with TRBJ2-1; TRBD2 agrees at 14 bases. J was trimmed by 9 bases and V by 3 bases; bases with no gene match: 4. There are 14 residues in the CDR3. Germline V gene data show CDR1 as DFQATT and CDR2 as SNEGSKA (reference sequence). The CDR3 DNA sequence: TGCAGTGCTAGGGGACTAGCGGGGGATGTTGAGCAGTTCTTC. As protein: CSARGLAGDVEQFF.

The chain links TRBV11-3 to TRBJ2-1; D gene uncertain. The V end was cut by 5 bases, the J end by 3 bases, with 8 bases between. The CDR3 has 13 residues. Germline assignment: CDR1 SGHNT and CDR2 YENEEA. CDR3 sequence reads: CASSARDYNEQFF. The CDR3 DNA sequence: TGTGCCAGCAGCGCCCGTGACTACAATGAGCAGTTCTTC.

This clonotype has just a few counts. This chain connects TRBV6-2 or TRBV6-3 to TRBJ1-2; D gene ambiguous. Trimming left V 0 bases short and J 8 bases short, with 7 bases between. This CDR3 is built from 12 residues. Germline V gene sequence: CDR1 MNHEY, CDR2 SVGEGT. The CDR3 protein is CASSYSILGYTF. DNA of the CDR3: TGTGCCAGCAGTTACTCGATTTTGGGCTACACCTTC.

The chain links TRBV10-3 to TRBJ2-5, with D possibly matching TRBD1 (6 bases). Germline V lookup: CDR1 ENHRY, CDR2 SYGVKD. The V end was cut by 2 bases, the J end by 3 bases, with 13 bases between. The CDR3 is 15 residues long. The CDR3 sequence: CAISEDDRTEETQYF. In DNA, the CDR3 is TGTGCCATCAGTGAGGATGATAGGACAGAAGAGACCCAGTACTTC.